What follows describes a single TCR beta chain. Antigen unknown. Trimming at V came to 4 bases and at J to 11 bases, leaving 16 bases not matched to a gene. Germline values: CDR1 SGHDT, CDR2 YYEEEE. The CDR3 has 15 residues. TCRdb re-called the 5' RACE reads through MiXCR, storing one row per CDR3 protein. This table holds hundreds of thousands of distinct CDR3 sequences, more than 9% found once. This sample is part of a study of T cells after yellow fever vaccination. Findings and caveats of the study: Among all clonotypes, a small share was observed in both CD4 and CD8 compartments.

The genes are TRBV5-6 and TRBJ1-1; 8 bases are shared with TRBD1. The receptor was derived from a young man who received the YFV17D yellow fever vaccine. This material consisted of PBMCs, taken on the day of the yellow fever booster vaccination. Here the CDR3 DNA reads TGTGCCAGCAGCCTTCGGGGAACAGGGGGTTACTTGGCTTTCTTT. Translated: CASSLRGTGGYLAFF.